A single sample gave rise to the 12 T cell receptor beta chains below, sequenced in a study of shared clonotypes between healthy human individuals. The data were produced by immunoSEQ multiplex PCR, yet TCRdb's version contains in-frame clones alone and is incomplete. The sample has about 230,000 clones, 60% to 70% seen once. The sample was memory CD4+ T cells sorted from blood. Subset meaning: CD45RA-negative fraction. Receptor source: a man aged 30 to 45 in good health.

This sequence joins TRBV28 and TRBJ1-1; 7 bases map to TRBD1. This CDR3 spans 14 amino acids. Germline-derived CDR1 and CDR2 are MDHEN and SYDVKM. The junction had 9 bases not matched to a gene; V was cut back by 7 bases and J by 4 bases. CDR3 region: CASMAGGVGTEAFF. The DNA of the CDR3 is TGTGCCAGCATGGCAGGGGGTGTCGGCACTGAAGCTTTCTTT. The full variable domain, rest sourced from reference TRBV28 and TRBJ1-1, is DVKVTQSSRYLVKRTGEKVFLECVQDMDHENMFWYRQDPGLGLRLIYFSYDVKMKEKGDIPEGYSVSREKKERFSLILESASTNQTSMYLCASMAGGVGTEAFFGQGTRLTVV.

This clone appeared a few times. The chain links TRBV5-6 to TRBJ2-5, with D maybe TRBD1 (6 bases). Germline V CDR1 and CDR2: SGHDT, YYEEEE. Trimming removed 3 bases at V and 5 bases at J, with 11 bases between. This CDR3 region has 13 residues. CDR3 protein: CASSWQGWETQYF. The CDR3 nucleotides are TGTGCCAGCAGCTGGCAGGGGTGGGAGACCCAGTACTTC.

This rearrangement joins TRBV5-1 to TRBJ2-3; maybe TRBD2 (6 bases). Looked up from germline, CDR1 is SGHRS and CDR2 is YFSETQ. This CDR3 is built from 17 residues. The ends were cut back, 0 bases at V and 3 bases at J, with 17 bases in the middle. CDR3: CASSLAAGPGGTDTQYF. The CDR3 bases are TGCGCCAGCAGCTTGGCGGCAGGGCCAGGAGGGACAGATACGCAGTATTTT.

V and J are TRBV7-2 and TRBJ2-7; 10 bases are a match to TRBD1. The V segment lost 5 bases and the J segment 9 bases; nucleotides outside the gene matches: 13. The CDR3 covers 15 residues. Germline values: CDR1 SGHTA, CDR2 FQGNSA. The CDR3 loop is CASSPRQGAILWQYF. CDR3 in DNA: TGTGCCAGCAGCCCGCGACAGGGGGCGATTTTGTGGCAGTACTTC.

There are a few counts of this clone. V and J are TRBV18 and TRBJ2-7, with D possibly being TRBD1 (6 bases). Trimming left V 6 bases short and J 3 bases short, with 12 bases between. CDR1 KGHSH and CDR2 LQKENI come from the germline V gene. The CDR3 sequence is 13 residues long. CDR3 nucleotide sequence: TGTGCCAGCTCCCCCCGGACAGACTACGAGCAGTACTTC. Translating gives CASSPRTDYEQYF.

The chain is built from TRBV11-2 and TRBJ1-4, with 10 bases lining up with TRBD1. The CDR3 is made up of 14 amino acids. V shed 3 bases, J shed 8 bases, and the junction held 3 bases outside the gene matches. Germline V gene lookup returns CDR1 SGHAT and CDR2 FQNNGV. CDR3 in amino acids: CASSFRTGGEKLFF. CDR3 bases: TGTGCCAGCAGCTTTAGGACAGGGGGGGAAAAACTGTTTTTT.

In DNA, the CDR3 is TGTGCCAGCAGTTTTAATTCTCTGGGACAGGGGGCTTCTAACTATGGCTACACCTTC. This sequence encodes CASSFNSLGQGASNYGYTF. The rearrangement joins TRBV28 to TRBJ1-2, with TRBD1 matching 12 bases. CDR1 MDHEN and CDR2 SYDVKM come from the germline V gene. J was trimmed by 0 bases and V by 3 bases; bases with no gene match: 11. The CDR3 consists of 19 residues.

The CDR3 spells CASRNPSGRINEQYF. CDR3 DNA sequence: TGTGCCAGCAGAAACCCTAGCGGGAGAATTAACGAGCAGTACTTC. The rearrangement joins TRBV28 to TRBJ2-7; 10 bases map to TRBD2. The CDR3 covers 15 residues. CDR1 is MDHEN and CDR2 is SYDVKM in the germline V gene. Losses at the gene ends were 6 bases for V and 5 bases for J; bases not matched to a gene: 10. The complete variable domain, with remaining parts taken from reference TRBV28 and TRBJ2-7, reads DVKVTQSSRYLVKRTGEKVFLECVQDMDHENMFWYRQDPGLGLRLIYFSYDVKMKEKGDIPEGYSVSREKKERFSLILESASTNQTSMYLCASRNPSGRINEQYFGPGTRLTVT.

With regard to this clone: A junction end diverges from the germline sequence, so it may reflect a read error. The chain has TRBV7-7 and TRBJ2-5, with D perhaps TRBD1 (6 bases). CDR3 length: 13 amino acids. Germline loops: CDR1 SSHAT, CDR2 FNYEAQ (reference sequence). CDR3 sequence (DNA): TGTGCTAGCAGTAAGGACAGACAAGAGACCCAGTACTTC. Protein product: CASSKDRQETQYF.

The rearrangement links TRBV7-2 to TRBJ2-7, with 9 bases lining up with TRBD1. The germline V gene has CDR1 SGHTA and CDR2 FQGNSA. V shed 1 base, J shed 3 bases, and the junction held 4 bases outside the gene matches. CDR3 length equals 15 residues. Here the CDR3 DNA reads TGTGCCAGCAGCTTAGTGGGGGGACAGGGCTACGAGCAGTACTTC. Residues: CASSLVGGQGYEQYF.

V is TRBV11-2 and J is TRBJ2-1, with 9 bases matching TRBD2. Germline V CDR1 and CDR2: SGHAT, FQNNGV. The length of the CDR3 is 15 residues. V dropped 0 bases and J dropped 8; count of bases not matched to a gene: 5. CDR3 sequence reads: CASSLEGLARHEQFF. For the CDR3, the DNA is TGTGCCAGCAGCTTAGAGGGACTAGCTCGGCATGAGCAGTTCTTC.

This clone was detected many times. J is TRBJ2-3 and V is TRBV27, with 12 bases that match TRBD2. This CDR3 spans 16 amino acids. Losses at the gene ends were 6 bases for V and 0 bases for J; bases not matched to a gene: 4. Germline V gene data show CDR1 as MNHEY and CDR2 as SMNVEV (reference sequence). The CDR3 loop is CASRPLAGGSTDTQYF. For the CDR3, the DNA is TGTGCCAGCAGACCTCTAGCGGGAGGGAGCACAGATACGCAGTATTTT.